The source of this T cell receptor (beta chain) is a study of shared clonotypes between healthy human individuals. Comments on this clone: Antigen: not known.

Study-wide results and limits: Generation of non-shared clonotypes was less probable than generation of clonotypes shared by all four donors. Some naive CD4 clonotypes, roughly 5%, turned up in common across several donors.

This table comes from immunoSEQ multiplex PCR, and its TCRdb copy is limited to in-frame clones, with some not included. The data hold over 700,000 clones, with just under 75% observed a single time. Source material: memory CD4+ T cells sorted from blood. Indicated subset: CD45RA-negative fraction. The clonotype was recovered from a woman aged 25 to 39 in good health.

CDR3 region: CASSYSRGFLNQPQHF. The DNA of the CDR3 is TGTGCCAGCAGTTACTCTAGGGGGTTCTTGAATCAGCCCCAGCATTTT. The rearrangement links TRBV6-6 to TRBJ1-5; tentative D call: TRBD1 (6 bases). Germline-derived CDR1 and CDR2 are MNHNY and SVGAGI (reference sequence). Trimming pared 0 bases from V and 4 bases from J, leaving 13 bases between. This CDR3 is 16 amino acids long.